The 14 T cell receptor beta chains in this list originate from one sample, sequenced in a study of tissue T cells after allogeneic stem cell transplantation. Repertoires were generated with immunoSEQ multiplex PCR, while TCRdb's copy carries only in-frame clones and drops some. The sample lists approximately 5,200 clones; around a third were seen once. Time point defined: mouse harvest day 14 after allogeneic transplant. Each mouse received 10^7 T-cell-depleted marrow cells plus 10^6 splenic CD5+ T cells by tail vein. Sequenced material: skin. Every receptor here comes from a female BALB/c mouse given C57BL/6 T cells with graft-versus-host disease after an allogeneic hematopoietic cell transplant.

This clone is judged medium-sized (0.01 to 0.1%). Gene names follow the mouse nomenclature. Incomplete CDR3 DNA: TGTGCCAGCAGCCAACCCAACTCCGACTACACC. This encodes CASSQPNSDYT. The complete CDR3 sequence is CASSQPNSDYTF. V gene TRBV2 combines with J gene TRBJ1-2; D is ambiguous. The read ends 1 residue before the CDR3 terminus; that terminus is restored from the germline J gene. V was trimmed by 2 bases and J by 2 bases, leaving 3 bases between them. Germline V gene data show CDR1 as LGHNA and CDR2 as YSYQKL. The CDR3 has 12 residues.

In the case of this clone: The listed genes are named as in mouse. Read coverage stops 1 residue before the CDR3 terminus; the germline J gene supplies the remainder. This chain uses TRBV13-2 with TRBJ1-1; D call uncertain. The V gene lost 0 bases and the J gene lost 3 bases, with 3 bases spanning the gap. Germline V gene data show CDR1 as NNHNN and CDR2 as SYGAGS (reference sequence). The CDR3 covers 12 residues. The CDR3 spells CASGDADTEVFF. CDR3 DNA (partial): TGTGCCAGCGGTGATGCCGACACAGAAGTCTTC.

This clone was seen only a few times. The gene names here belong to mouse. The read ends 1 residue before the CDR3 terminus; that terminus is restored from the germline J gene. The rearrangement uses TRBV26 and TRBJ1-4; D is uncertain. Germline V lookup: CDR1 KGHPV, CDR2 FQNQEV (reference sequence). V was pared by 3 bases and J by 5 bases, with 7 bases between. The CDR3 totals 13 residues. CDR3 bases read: TGTGCCAGCAGTCTTCCGGGGAACGAAAGATTATTT. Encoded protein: CASSLPGNERLF. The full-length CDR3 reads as CASSLPGNERLFF.

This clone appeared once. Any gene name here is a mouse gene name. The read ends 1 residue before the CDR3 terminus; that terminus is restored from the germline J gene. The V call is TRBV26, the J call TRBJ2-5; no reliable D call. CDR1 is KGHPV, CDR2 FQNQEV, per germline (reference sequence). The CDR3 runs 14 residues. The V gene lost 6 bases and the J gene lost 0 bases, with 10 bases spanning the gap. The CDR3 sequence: CASSPDFNQDTQYF. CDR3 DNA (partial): TGTGCCAGCAGCCCAGACTTTAACCAAGACACCCAGTAC. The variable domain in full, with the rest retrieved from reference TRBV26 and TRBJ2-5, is NSKVIQTPRYLVKGQGQKAKMRCIPEKGHPVVFWYQQNKNNEFKFLINFQNQEVLQQIDMTEKRFSAECPSNSPCSLEIQSSEAGDSALYLCASSPDFNQDTQYFGPGTRLLVL.

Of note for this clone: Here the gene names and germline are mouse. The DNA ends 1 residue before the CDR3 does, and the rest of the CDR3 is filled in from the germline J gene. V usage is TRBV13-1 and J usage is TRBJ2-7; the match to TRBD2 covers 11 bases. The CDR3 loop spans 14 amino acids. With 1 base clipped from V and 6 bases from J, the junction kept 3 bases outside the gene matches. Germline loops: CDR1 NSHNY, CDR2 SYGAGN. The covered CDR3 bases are TGTGCCAGCAGTGATAACTGGGGGGGCGCTGAACAGTAC. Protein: CASSDNWGGAEQY. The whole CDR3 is CASSDNWGGAEQYF.

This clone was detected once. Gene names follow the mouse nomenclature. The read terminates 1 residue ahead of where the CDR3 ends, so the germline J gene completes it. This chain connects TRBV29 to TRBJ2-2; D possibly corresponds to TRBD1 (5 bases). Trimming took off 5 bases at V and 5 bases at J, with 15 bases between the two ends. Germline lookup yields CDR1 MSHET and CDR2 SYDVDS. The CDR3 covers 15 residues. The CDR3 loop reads CASSPRTGGTGQLYF. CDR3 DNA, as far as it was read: TGTGCTAGCAGTCCCCGCACAGGAGGGACCGGGCAGCTCTAC.

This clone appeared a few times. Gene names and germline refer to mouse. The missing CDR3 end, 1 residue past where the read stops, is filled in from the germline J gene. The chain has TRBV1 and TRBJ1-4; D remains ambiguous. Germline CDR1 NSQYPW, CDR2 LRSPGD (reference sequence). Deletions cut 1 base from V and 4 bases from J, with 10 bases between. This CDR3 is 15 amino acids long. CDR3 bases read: TGCACCTGCAGTGCAGTTCAGACCCTCAACGAAAGATTATTT. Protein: CTCSAVQTLNERLF. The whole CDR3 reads CTCSAVQTLNERLFF.

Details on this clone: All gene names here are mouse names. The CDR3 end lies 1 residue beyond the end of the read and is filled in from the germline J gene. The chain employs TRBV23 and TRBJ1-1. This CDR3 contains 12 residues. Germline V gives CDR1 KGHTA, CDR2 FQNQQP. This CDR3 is CSSSHRFTEVFF. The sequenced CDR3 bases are TGCTCCAGCAGTCATCGGTTCACAGAAGTCTTC.

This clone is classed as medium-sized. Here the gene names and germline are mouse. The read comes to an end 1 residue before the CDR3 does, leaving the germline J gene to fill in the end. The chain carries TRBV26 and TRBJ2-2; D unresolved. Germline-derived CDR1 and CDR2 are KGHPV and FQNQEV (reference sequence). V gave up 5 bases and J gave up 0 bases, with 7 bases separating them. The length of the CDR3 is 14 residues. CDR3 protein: CASSRSANTGQLYF. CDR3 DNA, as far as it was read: TGTGCCAGCAGTAGGTCAGCAAACACCGGGCAGCTCTAC.

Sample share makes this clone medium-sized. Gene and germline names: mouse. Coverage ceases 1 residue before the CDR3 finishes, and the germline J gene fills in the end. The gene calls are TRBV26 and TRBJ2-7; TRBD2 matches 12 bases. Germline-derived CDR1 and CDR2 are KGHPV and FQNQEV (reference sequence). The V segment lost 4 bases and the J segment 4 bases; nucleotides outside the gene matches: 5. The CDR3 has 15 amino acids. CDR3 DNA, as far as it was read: TGTGCCAGCAGTCCTACCGGGACTGGGGGGTATGAACAGTAC. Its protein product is CASSPTGTGGYEQY. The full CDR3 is CASSPTGTGGYEQYF. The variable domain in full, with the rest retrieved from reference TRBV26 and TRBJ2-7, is NSKVIQTPRYLVKGQGQKAKMRCIPEKGHPVVFWYQQNKNNEFKFLINFQNQEVLQQIDMTEKRFSAECPSNSPCSLEIQSSEAGDSALYLCASSPTGTGGYEQYFGPGTRLTVL.

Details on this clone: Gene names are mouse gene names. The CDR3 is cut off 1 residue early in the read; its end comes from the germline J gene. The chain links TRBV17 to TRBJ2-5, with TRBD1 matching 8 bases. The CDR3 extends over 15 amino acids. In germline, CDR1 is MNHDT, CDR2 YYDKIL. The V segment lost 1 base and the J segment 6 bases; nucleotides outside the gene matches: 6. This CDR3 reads CASSRGRDRLDTQYF. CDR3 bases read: TGTGCTAGCAGTAGAGGCCGGGACAGGCTGGACACCCAGTAC.

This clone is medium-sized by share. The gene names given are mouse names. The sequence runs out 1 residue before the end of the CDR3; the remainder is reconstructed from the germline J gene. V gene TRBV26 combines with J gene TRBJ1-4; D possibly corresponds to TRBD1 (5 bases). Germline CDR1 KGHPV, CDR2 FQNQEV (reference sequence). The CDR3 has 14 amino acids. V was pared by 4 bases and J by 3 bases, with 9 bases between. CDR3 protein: CASSPGHPNERLFF. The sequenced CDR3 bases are TGTGCCAGCAGTCCTGGACATCCCAACGAAAGATTATTT. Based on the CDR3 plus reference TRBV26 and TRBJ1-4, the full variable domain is NSKVIQTPRYLVKGQGQKAKMRCIPEKGHPVVFWYQQNKNNEFKFLINFQNQEVLQQIDMTEKRFSAECPSNSPCSLEIQSSEAGDSALYLCASSPGHPNERLFFGHGTKLSVL.

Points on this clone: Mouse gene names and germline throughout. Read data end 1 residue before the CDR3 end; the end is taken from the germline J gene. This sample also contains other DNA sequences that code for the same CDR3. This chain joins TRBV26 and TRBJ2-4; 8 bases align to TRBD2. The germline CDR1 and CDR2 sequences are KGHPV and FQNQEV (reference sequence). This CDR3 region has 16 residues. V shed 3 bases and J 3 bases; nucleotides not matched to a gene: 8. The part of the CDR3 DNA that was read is TGTGCCAGCAGTCTAAGGGGGGGCGGGGGGCAAAACACCTTGTAC. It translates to CASSLRGGGGQNTLY. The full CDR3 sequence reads CASSLRGGGGQNTLYF.

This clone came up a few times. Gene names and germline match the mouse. The sequenced part of the CDR3 DNA is TGTGCCAGCAGTTTACAGGGATTCTATAATTCGCCCCTCTAC. Protein product: CASSLQGFYNSPLY. The complete CDR3 reads CASSLQGFYNSPLYF. V usage is TRBV26 and J usage is TRBJ1-6; possible D gene TRBD1, 6 bases. The read finishes 1 residue shy of the CDR3 end, and the germline J gene is used to complete it. TRBJ1-6 is an open reading frame whose function is uncertain. CDR1 and CDR2 from the germline V gene are KGHPV and FQNQEV (reference sequence). Trimming removed 5 bases from V and 3 bases from J, with 11 bases in between. The CDR3 is 15 amino acids.